These 16 T cell receptor beta chains were sequenced from one sample in a study of blood T cell repertoires in COVID-19. Here immunoSEQ multiplex PCR was the method, and the copy in TCRdb shows in-frame clones only, minus some. The sample yields some 76,000 clones, roughly four fifths seen once. Sequences were obtained from peripheral blood. The receptors derive from a middle-aged man with acute or convalescent COVID-19.

The chain's CDR3 is CASRLDPLSTEAFF. DNA for the CDR3: TGTGCCAGTAGACTAGACCCCTTATCCACTGAAGCTTTCTTT. V and J are TRBV19 and TRBJ1-1; unclear D gene. V lost 6 bases and J lost 4, with 15 bases in between. This CDR3 region has 14 residues. Germline V CDR1 and CDR2: LNHDA, SQIVND (reference sequence).

The chain joins TRBV18 to TRBJ1-4, with 9 positions matching TRBD1. CDR3 size: 17 residues. The trim removed 3 bases at V and 2 bases at J, leaving 7 bases unmatched. From germline, CDR1 is KGHSH and CDR2 LQKENI. In DNA, the CDR3 is TGTGCCAGCTCACCGTGGACAGGGGAAACGACTAATGAAAAACTGTTTTTT. Translation: CASSPWTGETTNEKLFF.

The chain employs TRBV6-5 and TRBJ2-2; 7 bases fit TRBD1. CDR3 length equals 15 residues. CDR1 MNHEY and CDR2 SVGAGI come from the germline V gene. V lost 6 bases, J lost 2 bases, and 6 bases stayed unmatched. As DNA, the CDR3 is TGTGCCAGCAGACGACAGGGAACTAACACCGGGGAGCTGTTTTTT. Encoded protein: CASRRQGTNTGELFF.

The CDR3 DNA follows: TGTGCCAGCTCACCATCTCAGGGGGCGCGGACTGAGCAGTTCTTC. This sequence encodes CASSPSQGARTEQFF. The gene calls are TRBV18 and TRBJ2-1; 8 positions agree with TRBD1. The germline gives CDR1 KGHSH, CDR2 LQKENI. V trimming: 2 bases; J trimming: 9 bases; junction bases outside the gene matches: 9. The length of the CDR3 is 15 residues. Based on the CDR3 plus reference TRBV18 and TRBJ2-1, the full variable domain is NAGVMQNPRHLVRRRGQEARLRCSPMKGHSHVYWYRQLPEEGLKFMVYLQKENIIDESGMPKERFSAEFPKEGPSILRIQQVVRGDSAAYFCASSPSQGARTEQFFGPGTRLTVL.

This chain connects TRBV10-2 to TRBJ2-3; D is unclear. The CDR3 spans 11 residues. Trimming removed 10 bases at V and 4 bases at J, with 9 bases between. Germline V gives CDR1 WSHSY, CDR2 SAAADI. CDR3 protein: CATSFSDTQYF. Here the CDR3 DNA reads TGCGCCACCTCCTTCTCAGATACGCAGTATTTT.

This chain uses TRBV7-2 with TRBJ1-5; 8 positions match TRBD1. From germline, CDR1 is SGHTA and CDR2 FQGNSA. The CDR3 consists of 16 residues. The V and J ends lost 5 bases and 2 bases, in that order; junction bases with no gene match: 8. The CDR3, as DNA: TGTGCCAGCAGCGCGTCAGGGGGCGCGGGCAATCAGCCCCAGCATTTT. Amino acids: CASSASGGAGNQPQHF.

This chain's CDR3 is CASSIRLNTEAFF. The CDR3 DNA reads as TGTGCCAGTAGTATCAGGTTGAACACTGAAGCTTTCTTT. The chain couples TRBV19 to TRBJ1-1; D is ambiguous. CDR1 and CDR2 (germline): LNHDA, SQIVND (reference sequence). Trimming took off 3 bases at V and 0 bases at J, with 5 bases between the two ends. This CDR3 has 13 amino acids. Full variable domain (missing parts from reference TRBV19 and TRBJ1-1): DGGITQSPKYLFRKEGQNVTLSCEQNLNHDAMYWYRQDPGQGLRLIYYSQIVNDFQKGDIAEGYSVSREKKESFPLTVTSAQKNPTAFYLCASSIRLNTEAFFGQGTRLTVV.

This clone is a singleton in its sample. CDR3 coding DNA: TGTGCCAGCAGTAGGGGGGGAGAGGGCTCTGAGCAGTTCTTC. Amino acid sequence: CASSRGGEGSEQFF. This chain links TRBV6-2 or TRBV6-3 with TRBJ2-1; D is perhaps TRBD2 (7 bases). This CDR3 is 14 amino acids long. The germline V and J ends were trimmed by 5 bases and 9 bases, with 17 bases remaining between them. The germline V gene has CDR1 MNHEY and CDR2 SVGEGT.

The J gene is TRBJ1-5, the V gene TRBV7-2; D uncertain. CDR3 length: 15 amino acids. CDR1 and CDR2 from the germline V gene are SGHTA and FQGNSA. Trimming shortened V by 1 base and J by 2 bases, and 9 bases separated the two germline ends. The CDR3 DNA is TGTGCCAGCAGCTTAGGACGGGTCGGCAATCAGCCCCAGCATTTT. This gives the protein CASSLGRVGNQPQHF. The full variable domain, its missing parts supplied by reference TRBV7-2 and TRBJ1-5, is GAGVSQSPSNKVTEKGKDVELRCDPISGHTALYWYRQSLGQGLEFLIYFQGNSAPDKSGLPSDRFSAERTGGSVSTLTIQRTQQEDSAVYLCASSLGRVGNQPQHFGDGTRLSIL.

The genes are TRBV5-4 and TRBJ1-6, with a tentative D call TRBD1 (6 bases). The CDR3 is 17 amino acids. The V gene's germline CDR1 is SGHNT and CDR2 YYREEE (reference sequence). V gave up 4 bases and J gave up 5 bases, with 19 bases separating them. CDR3 in DNA: TGTGCCAGCAGCCCACCCCCTCTGGCAGGGGATAATTCACCCCTCCACTTT. Its translation is CASSPPPLAGDNSPLHF.

The rearrangement links TRBV24-1 to TRBJ2-1; 10 positions match TRBD2. This CDR3 is 16 amino acids long. The J segment lost 2 bases and the V segment lost 4 bases, leaving 4 bases of the junction unmatched. Germline V lookup: CDR1 KGHDR, CDR2 SFDVKD. The CDR3 reads CATSDSSGGPYNEQFF. Here the CDR3 DNA reads TGTGCCACCAGTGACTCTAGCGGGGGACCCTACAATGAGCAGTTCTTC.

This clone came up a few times. The V and J genes are TRBV6-5 and TRBJ2-3, with a tentative D call TRBD2 (5 bases). Per the germline V gene, CDR1 is MNHEY and CDR2 is SVGAGI. V lost 7 bases to trimming and J lost 1 base, with 9 bases between them. The CDR3 is 13 residues long. CDR3 bases: TGTGCCAGCACGATGAGGGGCACAGATACGCAGTATTTT. Translated, it gives CASTMRGTDTQYF.

Only a few counts were recorded for this clone. The chain links TRBV27 to TRBJ1-6; 9 bases align to TRBD1. After removal of 7 bases from V and 10 bases from J, the junction contained 8 bases not matched to a gene. This CDR3 is 14 amino acids long. Germline V gene data show CDR1 as MNHEY and CDR2 as SMNVEV (reference sequence). In DNA form, the CDR3 reads TGTGCCAGCATGTTACAGGGGGCGCGATCACCCCTCCACTTT. Its translation: CASMLQGARSPLHF.

This clone appeared a few times. The rearrangement links TRBV3-1 (or the pseudogene TRBV3-2) to TRBJ1-1; 7 positions match TRBD1. This CDR3 contains 14 residues. The germline gives CDR1 LGHDT, CDR2 YNNKEL (reference sequence). The V segment lost 5 bases and the J segment 2 bases; nucleotides outside the gene matches: 5. The CDR3 loop reads CASSSGQANTEAFF. The CDR3 coding sequence is TGTGCCAGCAGCTCCGGACAGGCCAACACTGAAGCTTTCTTT.

V is TRBV28 and J is TRBJ1-5; 12 bases align to TRBD1. V was pared by 6 bases and J by 6 bases, with 9 bases of the junction left unmatched. Germline CDR1 reads MDHEN; CDR2 reads SYDVKM. This CDR3 is built from 16 residues. DNA of the CDR3: TGTGCCAGCAGGACCCGCGGGACAGGGGGCCGTCAGCCCCAGCATTTT. Its translation: CASRTRGTGGRQPQHF. The variable domain in full, completed from reference TRBV28 and TRBJ1-5, reads DVKVTQSSRYLVKRTGEKVFLECVQDMDHENMFWYRQDPGLGLRLIYFSYDVKMKEKGDIPEGYSVSREKKERFSLILESASTNQTSMYLCASRTRGTGGRQPQHFGDGTRLSIL.

CDR3 DNA sequence: TGTGCCAGCAGCCAAGATGCGGACAGGAACATTCAGTACTTC. Translated: CASSQDADRNIQYF. This chain uses TRBV4-2 with TRBJ2-4; TRBD1 matches at 7 bases. The CDR3 length is 14 residues. The trim removed 0 bases at V and 7 bases at J, leaving 3 bases unmatched. From germline, CDR1 is LGHNA and CDR2 YNFKEQ.